This TCR beta chain was observed in a study of identical twins. The ends were cut back, 4 bases at V and 4 bases at J, with 13 bases in the middle. The length of the CDR3 is 14 residues. Germline V gene sequence: CDR1 ENHRY, CDR2 SYGVKD. Template switching added a universal primer site, and cDNA bore unique molecular identifiers. TCRdb ran MiXCR on the 5' RACE reads and lists one entry per CDR3 protein. The repertoire holds 460,000 or so distinct CDR3 sequences, with 13% to 15% as singletons. The data were also submitted as part of a second study, on yellow fever vaccine responses in identical twins.

The receptor was derived from a woman aged 18 to 35 in good health. The gene calls are TRBV10-3 and TRBJ1-2; D unclear. Specimen: CD4+ T cells sorted from blood. The chain's CDR3 is CAISGVPDLYGYTF. The CDR3 nucleotides are TGTGCCATCAGTGGGGTACCGGACCTCTATGGCTACACCTTC.